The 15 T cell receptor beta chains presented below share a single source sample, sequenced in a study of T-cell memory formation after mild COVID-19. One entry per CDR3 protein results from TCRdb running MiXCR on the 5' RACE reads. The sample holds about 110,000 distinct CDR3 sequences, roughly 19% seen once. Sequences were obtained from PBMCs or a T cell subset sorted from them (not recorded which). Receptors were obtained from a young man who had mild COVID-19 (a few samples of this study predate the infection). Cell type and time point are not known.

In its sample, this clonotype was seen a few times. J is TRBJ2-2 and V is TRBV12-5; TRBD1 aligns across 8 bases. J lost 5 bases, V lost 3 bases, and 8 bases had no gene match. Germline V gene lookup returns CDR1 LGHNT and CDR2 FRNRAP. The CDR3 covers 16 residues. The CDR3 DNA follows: TGTGCTAGTGGTTTTAGGGCAGGGGGCGCAACCGGGGAGCTGTTTTTT. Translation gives CASGFRAGGATGELFF.

The DNA of the CDR3 is TGTGCCAGCAGAATAACCTGGGGGACTAGCTCCTACGAGCAGTACTTC. Its protein product is CASRITWGTSSYEQYF. This chain uses TRBV6-6 with TRBJ2-7, with 8 bases that match TRBD2. V gave up 6 bases and J gave up 0 bases; unmatched junction bases: 10. Germline values: CDR1 MNHNY, CDR2 SVGAGI (reference sequence). This CDR3 is 16 amino acids long.

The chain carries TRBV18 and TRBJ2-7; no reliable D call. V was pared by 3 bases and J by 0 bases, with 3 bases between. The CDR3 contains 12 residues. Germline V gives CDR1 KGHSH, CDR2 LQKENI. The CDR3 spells CASSPGSYEQYV. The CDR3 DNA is TGTGCCAGCTCACCCGGCTCCTACGAGCAGTACGTC.

CDR3 in amino acids: CASSRAGGRNTGELFF. The CDR3 region has the DNA TGTGCCAGCAGCCGCGCGGGGGGGCGGAACACCGGGGAGCTGTTTTTT. The V and J genes are TRBV11-2 and TRBJ2-2, with 9 bases matching TRBD2. Germline assignment: CDR1 SGHAT and CDR2 FQNNGV. Germline trimming cut 5 bases from V and 1 base from J; bases unmatched to any gene: 5. The CDR3 sequence is 16 residues long.

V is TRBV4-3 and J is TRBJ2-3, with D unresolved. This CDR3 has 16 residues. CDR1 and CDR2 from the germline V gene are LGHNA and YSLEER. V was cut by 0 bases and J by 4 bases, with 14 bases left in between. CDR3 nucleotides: TGCGCCAGCAGCCAAGACTTTGAACTCTCTGCAGATACGCAGTATTTT. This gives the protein CASSQDFELSADTQYF.

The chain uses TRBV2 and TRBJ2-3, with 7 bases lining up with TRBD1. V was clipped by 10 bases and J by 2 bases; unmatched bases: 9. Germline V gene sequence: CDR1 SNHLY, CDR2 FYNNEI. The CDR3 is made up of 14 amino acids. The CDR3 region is CAIQQGFNTDTQYF. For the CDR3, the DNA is TGTGCCATACAACAGGGGTTCAACACAGATACGCAGTATTTT.

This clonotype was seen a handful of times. The CDR3: CSARVGGGYEQYF. The CDR3 DNA reads as TGCAGTGCTAGGGTCGGGGGGGGCTACGAGCAGTACTTC. The J gene is TRBJ2-7, the V gene TRBV20-1; 8 nucleotides line up with TRBD2. The V gene's germline CDR1 is DFQATT and CDR2 SNEGSKA (reference sequence). The CDR3 spans 13 residues. Trimming cost V 3 bases and J 3 bases; bases outside gene matches: 4.

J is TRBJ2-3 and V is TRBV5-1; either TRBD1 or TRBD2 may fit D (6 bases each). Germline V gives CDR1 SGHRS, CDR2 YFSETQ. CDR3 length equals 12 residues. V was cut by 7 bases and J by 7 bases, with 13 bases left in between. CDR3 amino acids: CASGEGGNTQYF. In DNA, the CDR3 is TGCGCCAGCGGCGAAGGGGGGAATACGCAGTATTTT.

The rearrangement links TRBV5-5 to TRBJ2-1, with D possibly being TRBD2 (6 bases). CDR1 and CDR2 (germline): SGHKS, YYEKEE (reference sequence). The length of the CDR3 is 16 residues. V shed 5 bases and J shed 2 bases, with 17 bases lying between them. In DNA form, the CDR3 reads TGTGCCAGCAGTTCTACGACTAGTGGGGCCTACAATGAGCAGTTCTTC. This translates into CASSSTTSGAYNEQFF.

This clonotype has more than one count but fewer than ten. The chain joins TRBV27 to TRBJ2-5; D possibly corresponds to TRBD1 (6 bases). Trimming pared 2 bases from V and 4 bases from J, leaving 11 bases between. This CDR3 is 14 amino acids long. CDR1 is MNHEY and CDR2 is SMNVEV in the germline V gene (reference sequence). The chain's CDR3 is CASSLQGQRETQYF. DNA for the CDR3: TGTGCCAGCAGTTTACAGGGGCAGAGAGAGACCCAGTACTTC.

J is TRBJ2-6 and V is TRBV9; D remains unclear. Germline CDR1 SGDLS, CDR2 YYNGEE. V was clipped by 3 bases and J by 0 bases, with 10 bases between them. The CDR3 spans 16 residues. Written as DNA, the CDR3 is TGTGCCAGCAGCGCAGCATTAAGCTCTGGGGCCAACGTCCTGACTTTC. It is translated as CASSAALSSGANVLTF.

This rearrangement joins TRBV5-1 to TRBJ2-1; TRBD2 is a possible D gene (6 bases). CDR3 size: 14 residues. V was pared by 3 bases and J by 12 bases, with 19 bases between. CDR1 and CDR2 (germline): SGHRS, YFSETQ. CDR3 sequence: CASSWAGSVGGQFF. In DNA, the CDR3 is TGCGCCAGCAGCTGGGCAGGTTCAGTCGGGGGGCAGTTCTTC.

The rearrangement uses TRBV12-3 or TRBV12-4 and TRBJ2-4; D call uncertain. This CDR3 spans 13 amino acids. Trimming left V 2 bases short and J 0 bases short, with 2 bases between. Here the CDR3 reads CASSLTAKNIQYF. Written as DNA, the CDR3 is TGTGCCAGCAGTTTAACAGCCAAAAACATTCAGTACTTC.

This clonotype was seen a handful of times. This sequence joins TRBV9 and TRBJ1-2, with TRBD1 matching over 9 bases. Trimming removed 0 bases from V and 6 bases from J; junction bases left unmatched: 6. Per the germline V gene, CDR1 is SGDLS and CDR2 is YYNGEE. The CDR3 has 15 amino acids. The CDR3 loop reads CASSVAARQGDGYTF. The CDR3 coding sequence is TGTGCCAGCAGCGTAGCGGCCCGACAGGGGGATGGCTACACCTTC.

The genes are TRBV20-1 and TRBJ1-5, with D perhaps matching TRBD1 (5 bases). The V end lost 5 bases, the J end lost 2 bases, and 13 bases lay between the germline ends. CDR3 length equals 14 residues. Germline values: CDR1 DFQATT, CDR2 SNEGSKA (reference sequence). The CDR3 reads CSAEPGSGNQPQHF. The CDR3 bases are TGCAGTGCTGAGCCAGGGTCTGGCAATCAGCCCCAGCATTTT.